A selection of T cell receptor beta chains follows, all from one sample in a study of cytomegalovirus exposure and HLA in healthy donors. Clones were sequenced by immunoSEQ multiplex PCR, and TCRdb holds only the in-frame ones, with some missing. The data show around 130,000 clones, with 75% to 85% seen just once and about 2.6% held by the top ten. The sequenced sample was PBMCs. These receptors were obtained from a man aged 25-45 years in good health and CMV-seronegative. Each CDR3 is given with its conserved first and last residue. The order of the fields is J gene, D gene, clone size, V gene, CDR3 protein, CDR3 DNA. A D gene is named only where the DNA matches it firmly. Not all rows give a size; the values are once, few, many and, for expanded clones, a class.

J: TRBJ1-5; D: NA; size: NA; V: TRBV5-6; CDR3: CASSLGGFQPQHF; DNA: TGTGCCAGCAGCTTGGGCGGGTTCCAGCCCCAGCATTTT
J: TRBJ2-5; D: TRBD2; size: NA; V: TRBV6-5; CDR3: CASSSLAGGLETQYF; DNA: TGTGCCAGCAGTTCCCTAGCGGGAGGGTTAGAGACCCAGTACTTC
J: TRBJ2-5; D: TRBD2; size: once; V: TRBV2; CDR3: CASSESPSGRAETQYF; DNA: TGTGCCAGCAGTGAATCCCCTAGCGGGAGGGCCGAGACCCAGTACTTC
J: TRBJ2-3; D: TRBD2; size: NA; V: TRBV5-1; CDR3: CASSPFRGGPDTQYF; DNA: TGCGCCAGCAGCCCCTTCCGGGGGGGCCCAGATACGCAGTATTTT
J: TRBJ2-7; D: TRBD1; size: NA; V: TRBV27; CDR3: CASARDSGINEQYF; DNA: TGTGCCAGCGCCCGGGACAGCGGTATTAACGAGCAGTACTTC
J: TRBJ1-4; D: NA; size: NA; V: TRBV4-1; CDR3: CASALGAGEKLFF; DNA: TGCGCCAGCGCCCTGGGGGCCGGTGAAAAACTGTTTTTT
J: TRBJ2-1; D: TRBD2; size: NA; V: TRBV27; CDR3: CASSLRGLAGVQNEQFF; DNA: TGTGCCAGCAGTCTACGCGGACTAGCGGGAGTACAGAATGAGCAGTTCTTC
J: TRBJ2-3; D: TRBD1; size: few; V: TRBV30; CDR3: CAWSVSGWGTGDTQYF; DNA: TGTGCCTGGAGTGTAAGCGGTTGGGGGACAGGGGATACGCAGTATTTT
J: TRBJ1-5; D: TRBD1; size: NA; V: TRBV28; CDR3: CASSSRDRGARGSNKKPQHF; DNA: TGTGCCAGCAGTTCCCGGGACAGGGGGGCCCGAGGATCGAATAAAAAGCCCCAGCATTTT
J: TRBJ2-3; D: TRBD2; size: few; V: TRBV7-6; CDR3: CASSSSGRGKDTQYF; DNA: TGTGCCAGCAGTTCTAGCGGGAGGGGAAAAGATACGCAGTATTTT
J: TRBJ1-2; D: NA; size: NA; V: TRBV2; CDR3: CASSEFGRGYPF; DNA: TGTGCCAGCAGTGAGTTCGGGCGGGGCTACCCCTTC
J: TRBJ1-1; D: NA; size: few; V: TRBV18; CDR3: CASSPDGGDTEAFF; DNA: TGTGCCAGCTCACCTGACGGGGGGGACACTGAAGCTTTCTTT